This TCR beta chain was identified during a study of CXCR3-negative and CXCR3-positive naive CD8 T cells. UMI-labeled TRB cDNA libraries were prepared by 5' RACE. TCRdb re-called the 5' RACE reads and catalogs CDR3 proteins one per entry, DNA excluded. The sample's table shows around 110,000 distinct CDR3 sequences. Notes on the study in general: Most assays used freshly isolated PBMCs, as cryopreservation partially reduced CXCR3. CXCR3-positive naive cells carried more hydrophobic TRB CDR3s than CXCR3-negative ones.

Concerning this clonotype: Its target is not known.

The CDR3 loop spans 15 amino acids. Germline CDR1 DFQATT, CDR2 SNEGSKA (reference sequence). The sample taken for sequencing was naive CXCR3+ CD8+ T cells from blood. Described subset: CD45RO-CCR7+CD27+CD95- naive CD8+ T cells expressing CXCR3 (TNR3+). The TCR comes from a human donor in good health. Some clones in this sample may be carry-over from other donors' samples. The chain links TRBV20-1 to TRBJ2-1; without DNA, the TCRdb call of TRBD2 cannot be checked. CDR3 residues: CSARPTSGTYNEQFF.